The 17 T cell receptor beta chains given below trace back to one sample, sequenced in a study of blood T cell repertoires in COVID-19. Assay: immunoSEQ multiplex PCR; the TCRdb copy retains only in-frame clones and omits some. The profile shows roughly 230,000 clones, roughly 85% of them singletons. What was sequenced was peripheral blood. Receptor source: a man aged 40-49 years with acute or convalescent COVID-19.

The chain uses TRBV30 and TRBJ1-1; D is unclear. V gave up 1 base and J gave up 0 bases, with 15 bases separating them. The CDR3 consists of 16 residues. Per the germline V gene, CDR1 is GTSNPN and CDR2 is SVGIG (reference sequence). CDR3 sequence reads: CAWSGPREGMNTEAFF. For the CDR3, the DNA is TGTGCCTGGAGTGGCCCTCGGGAAGGGATGAACACTGAAGCTTTCTTT. Filled out from reference TRBV30 and TRBJ1-1, the complete variable domain reads SQTIHQWPATLVQPVGSPLSLECTVEGTSNPNLYWYRQAAGRGLQLLFYSVGIGQISSEVPQNLSASRPQDRQFILSSKKLLLSDSGFYLCAWSGPREGMNTEAFFGQGTRLTVV.

The V and J genes are TRBV5-1 and TRBJ2-1; the match to TRBD1 covers 12 bases. The CDR3 runs 15 residues. The trim removed 4 bases at V and 5 bases at J, leaving 4 bases unmatched. Per germline, CDR1 SGHRS and CDR2 YFSETQ. This CDR3 is CASSLGQGANNEQFF. CDR3 coding DNA: TGCGCCAGCAGCCTGGGACAGGGGGCCAACAATGAGCAGTTCTTC. The full variable domain, with the rest looked up from reference TRBV5-1 and TRBJ2-1, is KAGVTQTPRYLIKTRGQQVTLSCSPISGHRSVSWYQQTPGQGLQFLFEYFSETQRNKGNFPGRFSGRQFSNSRSEMNVSTLELGDSALYLCASSLGQGANNEQFFGPGTRLTVL.

This rearrangement joins TRBV5-6 to TRBJ2-5; the D is unclear. The CDR3 loop spans 13 amino acids. Germline CDR1 and CDR2: SGHDT and YYEEEE. Trimming shortened V by 0 bases and J by 5 bases, and 8 bases separated the two germline ends. This CDR3 is CASSLVPLETQYF. Written as DNA, the CDR3 is TGTGCCAGCAGCTTGGTTCCCTTGGAGACCCAGTACTTC.

The chain couples TRBV11-2 to TRBJ2-4; a weak D match, TRBD2 (6 bases). The CDR3 is 16 residues long. Trimming cost V 0 bases and J 2 bases, with 11 bases left between them. The germline CDR1 and CDR2 sequences are SGHAT and FQNNGV. The CDR3 DNA is TGTGCCAGCAGCTTAGATGGGGGGTTGACCAAAAACATTCAGTACTTC. This encodes CASSLDGGLTKNIQYF. Based on the CDR3 plus reference TRBV11-2 and TRBJ2-4, the full variable domain is EAGVAQSPRYKIIEKRQSVAFWCNPISGHATLYWYQQILGQGPKLLIQFQNNGVVDDSQLPKDRFSAERLKGVDSTLKIQPAKLEDSAVYLCASSLDGGLTKNIQYFGAGTRLSVL.

V usage is TRBV2 and J usage is TRBJ1-2; a weak D match, TRBD1 (6 bases). The CDR3 is made up of 15 amino acids. Per the germline V gene, CDR1 is SNHLY and CDR2 is FYNNEI. The V end lost 9 bases, the J end lost 6 bases, and 23 bases lay between the germline ends. CDR3 residues: CARRNRDLKRDGYTF. The CDR3 bases are TGTGCCAGGAGAAACAGGGATCTAAAGCGAGATGGCTACACCTTC.

The chain links TRBV11-2 to TRBJ1-2, with no clear D. Trimming left V 6 bases short and J 8 bases short, with 13 bases between. Germline V gene lookup returns CDR1 SGHAT and CDR2 FQNNGV. The CDR3 is made up of 12 amino acids. The CDR3 loop reads CASSPLNRGYTF. CDR3 sequence (DNA): TGTGCCAGCAGTCCCTTAAATAGAGGCTACACCTTC.

This clone showed up just once. V gene TRBV12-3 or TRBV12-4 combines with J gene TRBJ1-1; D uncertain. The CDR3 consists of 13 residues. V was clipped by 6 bases and J by 4 bases, with 12 bases between them. Written as DNA, the CDR3 is TGTGCCAGCAGGGCTGGGCAACTCACTGAAGCTTTCTTT. It yields the protein CASRAGQLTEAFF.

This clone was detected once. This chain links TRBV6-2 or TRBV6-3 with TRBJ2-1, with D unclear. Germline CDR1 reads MNHEY; CDR2 reads SVGEGT. This CDR3 contains 15 residues. The V gene lost 2 bases and the J gene lost 0 bases, with 8 bases spanning the gap. The CDR3 DNA sequence: TGTGCCAGCAGTTACGAACTTCCCTCCTACAATGAGCAGTTCTTC. As protein: CASSYELPSYNEQFF.

The chain carries TRBV25-1 and TRBJ1-5, with 12 nucleotides matching TRBD1. CDR3 length: 16 amino acids. V was clipped by 8 bases and J by 7 bases; unmatched bases: 12. The germline CDR1 and CDR2 sequences are MGHDK and SYGVNS. This CDR3 reads CASSGTGGAEVQPQHF. CDR3 sequence (DNA): TGTGCCAGCTCCGGGACAGGGGGCGCGGAGGTACAGCCCCAGCATTTT.

The chain uses TRBV5-4 and TRBJ1-1, with 7 bases fitting TRBD1. CDR1 SGHNT and CDR2 YYREEE come from the germline V gene (reference sequence). V lost 5 bases and J lost 7; bases outside the gene matches: 14. CDR3 length equals 15 residues. CDR3 sequence: CASSFRLPTGYEAFF. The CDR3 region has the DNA TGTGCCAGCAGTTTCCGACTCCCGACAGGGTATGAAGCTTTCTTT.

This clone has a single count. J is TRBJ1-2 and V is TRBV6-2 or TRBV6-3; TRBD1 matches 9 bases. The CDR3 sequence is 15 residues long. The germline V gene encodes CDR1 MNHEY and CDR2 SVGEGT. The J segment lost 5 bases and the V segment lost 5 bases, leaving 9 bases of the junction unmatched. The CDR3 is CASSQFRTGAYGYTF. The DNA of the CDR3 is TGTGCCAGCAGTCAGTTCAGGACAGGGGCTTATGGCTACACCTTC.

The chain is built from TRBV5-6 and TRBJ2-3; 8 bases are shared with TRBD2. Per germline, CDR1 SGHDT and CDR2 YYEEEE. The V and J ends lost 4 bases and 4 bases, in that order; junction bases with no gene match: 8. This CDR3 region has 15 residues. CDR3 DNA sequence: TGTGCCAGCAGCCGCGCGGGGGGTCTGGCAGATACGCAGTATTTT. Translated: CASSRAGGLADTQYF.

This clone came up once. The chain couples TRBV19 to TRBJ2-1; a possible D gene is TRBD1 (6 bases). V lost 6 bases and J lost 0, with 15 bases in between. Per the germline V gene, CDR1 is LNHDA and CDR2 is SQIVND (reference sequence). The CDR3 covers 16 residues. The DNA for the CDR3 is TGTGCCAGTAGCCGGGACACAGAGAGCTCCTACAATGAGCAGTTCTTC. Protein sequence: CASSRDTESSYNEQFF.

V gene TRBV9 combines with J gene TRBJ2-3; D possibly corresponds to TRBD2 (5 bases). Trimming took off 0 bases at V and 5 bases at J, with 10 bases between the two ends. Germline values: CDR1 SGDLS, CDR2 YYNGEE. The CDR3 extends over 14 amino acids. CDR3 loop: CASSVAYRGDTQYF. As DNA, the CDR3 is TGTGCCAGCAGCGTAGCGTACCGGGGAGATACGCAGTATTTT.

The chain uses TRBV15 and TRBJ1-4; D possibly corresponds to TRBD1 (5 bases). Trimming took off 1 base at V and 4 bases at J, with 13 bases between the two ends. The CDR3 extends over 16 amino acids. CDR1 LNHNV and CDR2 YYDKDF come from the germline V gene (reference sequence). CDR3 sequence reads: CATSRVGRDYNEKLFF. The CDR3 nucleotides read TGTGCCACCAGCAGAGTGGGCAGGGACTATAATGAAAAACTGTTTTTT.

The chain joins TRBV28 to TRBJ1-2, with D hard to call. This CDR3 comprises 14 residues. V gave up 5 bases and J gave up 3 bases, with 13 bases separating them. Per germline, CDR1 MDHEN and CDR2 SYDVKM. The CDR3 DNA is TGTGCCAGCAGTCAGACCTCGGGTGACTATGGCTACACCTTC. Amino acids: CASSQTSGDYGYTF.

V is TRBV2 and J is TRBJ1-1; a weak D match, TRBD1 (5 bases). Germline assignment: CDR1 SNHLY and CDR2 FYNNEI. This CDR3 has 12 amino acids. The V and J ends lost 7 bases and 11 bases respectively, with 17 bases between them. The CDR3 loop reads CASMRTTWSAFF. The DNA for the CDR3 is TGTGCCAGCATGCGGACAACATGGTCGGCTTTCTTT.